The text below deals with one T cell receptor beta chain. This sample is drawn from a study of blood T cell repertoires in COVID-19. Across the study: The study drew acute and convalescent COVID-19 samples from the United States, Italy and Spain. PBMCs, B-cell-depleted T cells, or T cells were the source of the cDNA or gDNA that made up the material.

Per the original methods: Nucleated cell number was recorded as an estimate derived from reference gene primer amplification. The assay was immunoSEQ multiplex PCR, and TCRdb's table has in-frame clones only and misses some. The V and J calls and the clone size are those of that table, but D and trimming were determined from the DNA. The table has 200,000 to 250,000 clones, around 90% seen once. Trimming shortened V by 11 bases and J by 6 bases, and 19 bases separated the two germline ends. The CDR3 runs 14 residues. CDR1 and CDR2 (germline): MDHEN, SYDVKM. V is TRBV28 and J is TRBJ1-4; D perhaps matches TRBD1 (6 bases). This receptor was taken from a man in his 60s with acute or convalescent COVID-19. Sequencing was done on a sample of peripheral blood. Written as DNA, the CDR3 is TGTGCCGGGTCGAGACGGGACACCTATGAAAAACTGTTTTTT. Its translation: CAGSRRDTYEKLFF.